This T cell receptor (beta chain) emerged from a study of blood T cell repertoires in COVID-19. Background on the study: The United States, Italy and Spain were the sources of the acute and convalescent COVID-19 samples. Nucleic acid was either cDNA or gDNA, and it came from T cells, B-cell-depleted T cells, or PBMCs.

The CDR3 totals 15 residues. V lost 6 bases, J lost 8 bases, and 8 bases stayed unmatched. Germline-derived CDR1 and CDR2 are SQVTM and ANQGSEA. This clone has only a few counts. TCRdb's copy holds only in-frame clones and misses some; the assay was immunoSEQ multiplex PCR. The table shows 60,000 or so clones, with roughly 79% occurring only once. The origin of this receptor is a man aged 55 to 70 with acute or convalescent COVID-19. This chain connects TRBV29-1 to TRBJ2-1; 15 nucleotides align to TRBD2. Sequenced material: peripheral blood. DNA for the CDR3: TGCAGCGTCTCAGGGACTAGCGGGGGGTCGGATGAGCAGTTCTTC. Translated: CSVSGTSGGSDEQFF.